This T cell receptor beta chain was recorded in a study of a mutant IDH1 vaccine in newly diagnosed glioma (TCRdb year 2021). Turning to the overall study: Vaccination started 4-6 weeks after radiotherapy alone, or was given together with temozolomide cycles in the groups whose treatment included chemotherapy. Six visits were used for peripheral blood collection: V03 (baseline), V05, V07, V10, V12 and V13. Before enrollment, most patients had been given radiochemotherapy with temozolomide as standard therapy, while the rest had received either radiotherapy alone or temozolomide alone. The week-35 safety follow-up took place at visit V12, and the week-47 end of study took place at visit V13. For exploratory analyses, longitudinal TCRB deep sequencing was carried out in 25 treated patients wherever samples were available. The roughly 33 treated patients were 62.5% male and roughly 38% female, with a mean age of approximately 38 years.

Preparation of the library involved the immunoSEQ multiplex PCR assay. Following the manufacturer's protocol, the hsTCRB Kit was used to amplify rearranged TCR beta chain sequences. Sequencing of TCRB libraries was carried out on an Illumina MiSeq. Per the authors' processing: The proprietary platform of the kit vendor was used for demultiplexing, trimming and gene mapping. In its TCRdb copy, this immuneACCESS table keeps in-frame sequences only and misses some clones. Where compared with another copy, unresolved V genes explain less than half of these, and the others have no known cause. The V and J calls and clone size are taken from that table; D and trimming were inferred from the DNA. This sample holds 30,000 to 40,000 clones; approximately 87% were observed only once. The ten largest clones take up around 12% of the sample. The label giving this sample's time point can be read as: week 47, end of study. A 20-mer mutant IDH1 peptide at 300 micrograms in Montanide made up each vaccine dose, which was injected subcutaneously together with topical imiquimod. Eight vaccinations were administered to patients in weeks 1, 3, 5, 7, 11, 15, 19 and 23, corresponding to visits V03 through V10. The donors had newly diagnosed IDH1-mutant astrocytomas of WHO grade 3 or 4 that showed loss of nuclear ATRX. The samples were drawn from NOA16, a multicentre, single-arm, open-label phase I trial in Germany that tested a mutant IDH1 peptide vaccine in humans for the first time. Genomic DNA for TCRB sequencing was extracted from EDTA blood using the DNeasy Blood and Tissue Kit.

What the authors observed across the whole study: Across multiple MHC alleles, vaccine-induced immune responses were seen in approximately 93% of patients. Pseudoprogression appeared unrelated to alterations in the top peripheral T cell clonotypes detected by TCRB sequencing. According to the authors, sample limitations meant that analyses of patient blood samples could not be reproduced. Availability determined which PBMC samples were chosen for TCRB deep sequencing.

The trim is 3 bases for V and 3 bases for J, with a gap of 10 bases between the germline ends. The CDR3 contains 14 residues, cysteine and phenylalanine counted. Just the 42-base CDR3 DNA is kept, in frame starting at base 1. Taken from the germline V gene (reference sequence), the CDR1 and CDR2 loops are LNHDA and SQIVND. Remarks on this clone: Its specific antigen is unknown. No base qualities exist here, and no much larger clone lies one base off it.

This chain joins TRBV19 to TRBJ2-3; the D gene remains uncertain. Specimen: PBMCs, collected from a glioma patient whose treatment included an IDH1 peptide vaccine. The receptor was derived from a woman aged 25 to 45 with glioma. The nucleotide sequence is given as TGTGCCAGTAGTATGGCCGTTTTGACAGATACGCAGTATTTT. Its protein reads: CASSMAVLTDTQYF.